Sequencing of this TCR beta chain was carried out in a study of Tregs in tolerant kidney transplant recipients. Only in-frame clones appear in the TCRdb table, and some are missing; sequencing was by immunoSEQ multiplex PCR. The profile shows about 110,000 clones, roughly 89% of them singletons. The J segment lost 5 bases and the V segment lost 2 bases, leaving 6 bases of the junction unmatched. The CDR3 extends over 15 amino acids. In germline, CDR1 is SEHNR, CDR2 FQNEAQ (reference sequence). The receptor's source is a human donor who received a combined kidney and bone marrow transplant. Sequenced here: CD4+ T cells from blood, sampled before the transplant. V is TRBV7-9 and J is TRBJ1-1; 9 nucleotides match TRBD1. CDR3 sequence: CASSLPGTGRTEAFF. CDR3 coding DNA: TGTGCCAGCAGCTTACCAGGGACAGGGAGGACTGAAGCTTTCTTT. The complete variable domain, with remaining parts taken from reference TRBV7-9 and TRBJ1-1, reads DTGVSQNPRHKITKRGQNVTFRCDPISEHNRLYWYRQTLGQGPEFLTYFQNEAQLEKSRLLSDRFSAERPKGSFSTLEIQRTEQGDSAMYLCASSLPGTGRTEAFFGQGTRLTVV.